This T cell receptor beta chain originates from a study of shared clonotypes between healthy human individuals. Produced via immunoSEQ multiplex PCR; TCRdb's table is partial and in-frame only. The sample records about 2.3 million clones, 90% to 95% being singletons. The sample was naive CD4+ T cells from PBMCs. Subset defined: CD45RA+ positively selected. This clonotype was obtained from a man between 18 and 29 years old in good health. Some clones in this sample may be carry-over from other donors' samples.

The CDR3 DNA is TGTGCCAGCGCCCCTGAGCGGGAAGGGCCCTACGAGCAGTACTTC. Encoded protein: CASAPEREGPYEQYF. J is TRBJ2-7 and V is TRBV28; 7 bases match TRBD2. The J segment lost 2 bases and the V segment lost 8 bases, leaving 12 bases of the junction unmatched. Germline loops: CDR1 MDHEN, CDR2 SYDVKM. The CDR3 is 15 residues long.